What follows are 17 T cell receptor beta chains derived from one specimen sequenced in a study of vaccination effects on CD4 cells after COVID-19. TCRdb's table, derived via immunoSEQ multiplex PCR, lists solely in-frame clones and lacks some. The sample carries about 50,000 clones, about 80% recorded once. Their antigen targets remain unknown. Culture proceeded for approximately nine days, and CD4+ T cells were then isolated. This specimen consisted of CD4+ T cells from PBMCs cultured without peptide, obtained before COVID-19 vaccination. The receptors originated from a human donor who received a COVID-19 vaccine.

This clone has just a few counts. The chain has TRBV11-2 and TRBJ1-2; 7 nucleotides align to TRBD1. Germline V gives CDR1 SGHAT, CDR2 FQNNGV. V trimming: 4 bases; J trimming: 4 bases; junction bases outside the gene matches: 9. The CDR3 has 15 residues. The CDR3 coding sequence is TGTGCCAGCAGCTCGTCAGGGGGTTGGCTCTATGGCTACACCTTC. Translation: CASSSSGGWLYGYTF.

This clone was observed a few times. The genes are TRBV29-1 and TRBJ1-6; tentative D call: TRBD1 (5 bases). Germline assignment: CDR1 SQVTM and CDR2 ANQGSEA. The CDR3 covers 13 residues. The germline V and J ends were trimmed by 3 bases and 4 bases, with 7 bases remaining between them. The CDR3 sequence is CSVETEYNSPLHF. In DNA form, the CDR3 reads TGCAGCGTTGAGACAGAATATAATTCACCCCTCCACTTT.

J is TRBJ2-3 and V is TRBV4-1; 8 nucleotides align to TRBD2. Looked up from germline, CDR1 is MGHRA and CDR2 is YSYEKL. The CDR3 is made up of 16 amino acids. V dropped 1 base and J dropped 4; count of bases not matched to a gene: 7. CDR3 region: CASSQGRGGIADTQYF. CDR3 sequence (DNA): TGCGCCAGCAGCCAAGGTCGCGGGGGGATAGCAGATACGCAGTATTTT.

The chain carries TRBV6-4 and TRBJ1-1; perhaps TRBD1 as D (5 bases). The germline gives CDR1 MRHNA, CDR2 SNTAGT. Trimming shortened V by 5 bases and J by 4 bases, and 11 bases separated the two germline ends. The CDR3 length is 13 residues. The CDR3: CASSLGVGTEAFF. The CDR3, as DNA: TGTGCCAGCAGTCTGGGGGTCGGCACTGAAGCTTTCTTT.

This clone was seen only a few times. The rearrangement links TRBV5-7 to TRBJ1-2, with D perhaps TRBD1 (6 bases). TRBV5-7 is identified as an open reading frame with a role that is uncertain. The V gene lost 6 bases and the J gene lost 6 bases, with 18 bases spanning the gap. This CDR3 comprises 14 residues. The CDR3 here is CASNPGARYDGYTF. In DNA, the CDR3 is TGTGCCAGCAACCCAGGGGCGAGATACGATGGCTACACCTTC.

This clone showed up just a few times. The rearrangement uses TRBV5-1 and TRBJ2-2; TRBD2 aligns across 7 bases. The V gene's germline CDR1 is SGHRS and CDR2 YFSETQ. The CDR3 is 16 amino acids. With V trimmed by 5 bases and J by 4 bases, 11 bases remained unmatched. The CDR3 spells CASRMGGVLGTGELFF. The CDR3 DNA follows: TGCGCCAGCAGGATGGGGGGGGTGCTTGGCACCGGGGAGCTGTTTTTT.

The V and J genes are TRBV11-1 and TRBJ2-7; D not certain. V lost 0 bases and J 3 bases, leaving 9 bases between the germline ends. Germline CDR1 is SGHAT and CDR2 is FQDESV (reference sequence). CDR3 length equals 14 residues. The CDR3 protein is CASSLAPENYEQYV. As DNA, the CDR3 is TGTGCCAGCAGCTTAGCTCCGGAAAACTACGAGCAGTACGTC.

CDR3 sequence (DNA): TGCGCCAGCAGCCGCACACAGGGGGCAGGCTACACCTTC. It encodes CASSRTQGAGYTF. The gene calls are TRBV5-1 and TRBJ1-2; TRBD1 matches at 9 bases. Germline-derived CDR1 and CDR2 are SGHRS and YFSETQ. Losses at the gene ends were 4 bases for V and 8 bases for J; bases not matched to a gene: 6. The CDR3 contains 13 residues. Supplemented by reference TRBV5-1 and TRBJ1-2, the full variable domain reads KAGVTQTPRYLIKTRGQQVTLSCSPISGHRSVSWYQQTPGQGLQFLFEYFSETQRNKGNFPGRFSGRQFSNSRSEMNVSTLELGDSALYLCASSRTQGAGYTFGSGTRLTVV.

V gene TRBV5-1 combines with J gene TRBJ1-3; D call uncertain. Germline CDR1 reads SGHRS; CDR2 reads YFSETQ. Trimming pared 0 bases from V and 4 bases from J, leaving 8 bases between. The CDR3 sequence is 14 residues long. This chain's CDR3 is CASSLGAEGNTIYF. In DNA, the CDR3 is TGCGCCAGCAGCTTGGGGGCCGAAGGAAACACCATATATTTT.

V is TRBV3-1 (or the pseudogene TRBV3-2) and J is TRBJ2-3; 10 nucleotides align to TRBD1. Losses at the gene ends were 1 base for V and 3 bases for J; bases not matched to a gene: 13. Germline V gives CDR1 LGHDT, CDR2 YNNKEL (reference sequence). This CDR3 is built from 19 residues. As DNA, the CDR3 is TGTGCCAGCAGCCAAGTTACGACGACAGGGGGCGCCGGGACAGATACGCAGTATTTT. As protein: CASSQVTTTGGAGTDTQYF.

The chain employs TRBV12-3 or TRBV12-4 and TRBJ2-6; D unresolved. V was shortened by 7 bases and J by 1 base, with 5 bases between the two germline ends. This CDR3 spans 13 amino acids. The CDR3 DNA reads TGTGCCAGCACCCCGTCTGGGGCCAACGTCCTGACTTTC. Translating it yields CASTPSGANVLTF.

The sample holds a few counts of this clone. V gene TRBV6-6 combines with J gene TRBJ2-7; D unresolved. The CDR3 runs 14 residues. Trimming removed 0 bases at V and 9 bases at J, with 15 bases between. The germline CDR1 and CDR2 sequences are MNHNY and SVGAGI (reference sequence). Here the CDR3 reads CASSYSDLPLGQYV. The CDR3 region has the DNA TGTGCCAGCAGTTACTCGGACCTTCCCCTGGGGCAGTACGTC.

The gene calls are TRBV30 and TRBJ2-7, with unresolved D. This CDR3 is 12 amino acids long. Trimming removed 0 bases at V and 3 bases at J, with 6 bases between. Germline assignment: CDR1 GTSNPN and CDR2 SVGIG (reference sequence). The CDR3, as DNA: TGTGCCTGGAGTGTATTTGGCTACGAGCAGTACGTC. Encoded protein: CAWSVFGYEQYV.

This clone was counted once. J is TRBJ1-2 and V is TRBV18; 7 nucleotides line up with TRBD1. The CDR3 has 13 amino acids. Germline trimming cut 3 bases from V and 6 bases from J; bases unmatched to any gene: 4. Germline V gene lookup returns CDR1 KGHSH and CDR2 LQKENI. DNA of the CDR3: TGTGCCAGCTCACCGGGACAGCTGGATGGCTACACCTTC. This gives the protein CASSPGQLDGYTF. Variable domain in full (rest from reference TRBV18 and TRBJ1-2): NAGVMQNPRHLVRRRGQEARLRCSPMKGHSHVYWYRQLPEEGLKFMVYLQKENIIDESGMPKERFSAEFPKEGPSILRIQQVVRGDSAAYFCASSPGQLDGYTFGSGTRLTVV.

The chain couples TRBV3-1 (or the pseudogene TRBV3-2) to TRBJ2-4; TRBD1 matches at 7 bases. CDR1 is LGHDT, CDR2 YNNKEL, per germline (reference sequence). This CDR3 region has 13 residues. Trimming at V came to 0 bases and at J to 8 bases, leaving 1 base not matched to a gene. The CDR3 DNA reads TGTGCCAGCAGCCAAGATAGGGGGCACATTCAGTACTTC. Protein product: CASSQDRGHIQYF.

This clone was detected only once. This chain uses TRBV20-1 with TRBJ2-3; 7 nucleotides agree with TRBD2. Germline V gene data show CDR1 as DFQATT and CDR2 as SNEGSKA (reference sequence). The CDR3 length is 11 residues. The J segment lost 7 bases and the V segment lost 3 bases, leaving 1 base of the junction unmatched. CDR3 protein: CSASGGNTQYF. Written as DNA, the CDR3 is TGCAGTGCTAGCGGGGGGAATACGCAGTATTTT.

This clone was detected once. The CDR3 is CASSQSMNTGELFF. The CDR3 DNA reads as TGTGCCAGCAGTCAATCGATGAACACCGGGGAGCTGTTTTTT. The chain has TRBV6-5 and TRBJ2-2; D not resolved. V shed 5 bases and J shed 1 base, with 8 bases lying between them. Germline V gene sequence: CDR1 MNHEY, CDR2 SVGAGI. This CDR3 has 14 residues.